This T cell receptor (beta chain) came from a study of tumor-infiltrating lymphocytes in primary liver carcinoma. Details on this clonotype: The final CDR3 position lacks the conserved phenylalanine or tryptophan, pointing to a likely read error.

Joint extraction of RNA and DNA used roughly 18-34 mg of bulk tissue that was unsorted. Production of TCR beta cDNA used 400 to 650 ng total RNA together with a constant-region primer. Libraries of TCR beta came from three nested multiplex PCR rounds with slightly modified ARM-PCR. Two initial PCR rounds of roughly 10 cycles each paired TRBV1-TRBV30 forward primers with a C-beta reverse primer. TCRdb re-derived calls from the multiplex PCR reads in MiXCR, one entry per CDR3 protein. This table holds 100,000 or so distinct CDR3 sequences, around 63% found once. The CDR3 consists of 14 residues. Trimming at V came to 5 bases and at J to 9 bases, leaving 8 bases not matched to a gene. Germline values: CDR1 SGHAT, CDR2 FQNNGV.

The TCR originated in a woman aged 55-75 years with primary liver carcinoma and hepatitis B virus infection. The genes are TRBV11-2 and TRBJ2-7; 12 bases agree with TRBD2. The sequencing input was liver tumor tissue from sampling region 5. Described subset: tumor region T5, tumor centre. The CDR3 sequence is CASSQTSGSGGQYS. CDR3 in DNA: TGTGCCAGCAGCCAGACTAGCGGGAGTGGTGGGCAGTACTCT.